This paragraph reports one T cell receptor (beta chain). Sequencing was performed with immunoSEQ multiplex PCR; in TCRdb, only in-frame clones are kept and a portion is missing. The data show 40,000 or so clones, about 85% seen once. The CDR3 loop spans 16 amino acids. Germline-derived CDR1 and CDR2 are SEHNR and FQNEAQ (reference sequence). Trimming shortened V by 0 bases and J by 2 bases, and 13 bases separated the two germline ends. The data originate from a study of blood T cell repertoires in COVID-19. The sample consisted of peripheral blood. The source of this sequence is a human donor in a cohort sampled during active COVID-19. This chain connects TRBV7-9 to TRBJ2-5; possible D gene TRBD2, 6 bases. CDR3 amino acids: CASSLAGGRKQETQYF. In DNA form, the CDR3 reads TGTGCCAGCAGCTTAGCGGGGGGACGAAAGCAAGAGACCCAGTACTTC.